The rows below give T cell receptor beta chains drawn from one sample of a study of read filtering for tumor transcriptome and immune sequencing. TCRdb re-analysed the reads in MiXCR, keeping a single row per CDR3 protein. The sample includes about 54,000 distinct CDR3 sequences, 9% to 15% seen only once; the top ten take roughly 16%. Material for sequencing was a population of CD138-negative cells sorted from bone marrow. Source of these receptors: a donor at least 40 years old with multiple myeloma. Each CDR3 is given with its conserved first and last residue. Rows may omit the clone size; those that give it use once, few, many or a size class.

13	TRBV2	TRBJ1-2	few	CASIKRGLTGYTF
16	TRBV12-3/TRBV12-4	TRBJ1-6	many	CASSLTQGARNSPLHF
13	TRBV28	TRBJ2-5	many	CASRTGLKETQYF
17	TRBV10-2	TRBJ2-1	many	CASSELRTISSYNEQFF
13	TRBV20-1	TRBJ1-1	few	CSARFGVTTEAFF
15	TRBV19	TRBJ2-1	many	CASSIDRGAYNEQFF
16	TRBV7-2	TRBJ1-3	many	CASSSVRTGTGSTIYF
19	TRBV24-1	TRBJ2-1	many	CATSDLMGVGRGTYNEQFF
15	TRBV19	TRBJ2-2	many	CASRVLATNTGELFF
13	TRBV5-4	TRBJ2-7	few	CASSLQGSYEQYF
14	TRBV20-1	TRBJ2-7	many	CSAYRRGRVYEQYF
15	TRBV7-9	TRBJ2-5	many	CASSFSSGGQETQYF
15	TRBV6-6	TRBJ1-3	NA	CASSYSTVNGNTIYF
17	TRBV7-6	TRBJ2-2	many	CASSLSQGIYSTGELFF
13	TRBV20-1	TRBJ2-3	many	CSASFEGQDTQYF
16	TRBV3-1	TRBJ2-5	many	CASSQDKGGGFETQYF
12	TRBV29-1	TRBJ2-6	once	CSARSGANVLTF
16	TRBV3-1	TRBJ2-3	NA	CASSPPGTSTTDTQYF
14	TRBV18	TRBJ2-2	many	CASSRTGNTGELFF
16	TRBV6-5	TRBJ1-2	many	CASSYPAGGAGYGYTF
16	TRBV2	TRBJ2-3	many	CAITSLRDYGTDTQYF
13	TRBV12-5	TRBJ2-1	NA	CASGLSRNNEQFF
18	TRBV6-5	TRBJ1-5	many	CARLTWGQGKRGDQPQHF
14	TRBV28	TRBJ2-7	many	CASRTPGTGGEQYF
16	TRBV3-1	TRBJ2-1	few	CASSQDPAGGWNEQFF
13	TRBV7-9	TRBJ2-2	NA	CASSIDFAGELFF
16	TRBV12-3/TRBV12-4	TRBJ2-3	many	CASSPKTGGNRDTQYF
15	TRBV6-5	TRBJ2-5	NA	CASSPHAGRQETQYF
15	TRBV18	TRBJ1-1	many	CASSPSQGGVTEAFF
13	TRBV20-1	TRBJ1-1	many	CSARTGSDTEAFF
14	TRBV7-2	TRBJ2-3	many	CASSLSFTGDTQYF
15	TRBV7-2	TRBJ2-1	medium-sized	CASSFIQGYYNEQFF
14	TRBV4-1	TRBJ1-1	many	CASSQMGVGTEAFF
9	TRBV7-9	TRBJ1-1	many	CANSLEGFF
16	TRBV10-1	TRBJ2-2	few	CASSRATGVNTGELFF
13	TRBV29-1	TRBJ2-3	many	CSVETGTLDTQYF
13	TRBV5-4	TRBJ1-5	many	CASSLDTLGPQHF
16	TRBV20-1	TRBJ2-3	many	CSARAHGQGAWDTQYF
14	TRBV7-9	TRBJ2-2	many	CANANGGNTGELFF
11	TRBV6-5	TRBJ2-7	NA	CASSSSMEQYF
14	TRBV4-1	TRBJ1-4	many	CASSLGQPNEKLFF
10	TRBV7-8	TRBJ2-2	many	CATRLGELFF
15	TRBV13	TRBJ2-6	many	CASSLAAAGANVLTF
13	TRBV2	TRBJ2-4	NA	CASSKIESNIQYF
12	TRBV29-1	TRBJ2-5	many	CSAAGGFETQYF
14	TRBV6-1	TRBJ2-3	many	CASIRGLGADTQYF
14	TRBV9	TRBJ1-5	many	CATASRQPNQPQHF
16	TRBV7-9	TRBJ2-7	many	CASSLVSSGNTYEQYF
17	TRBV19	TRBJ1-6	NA	CASSMFDSSISISPLHF
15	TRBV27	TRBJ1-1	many	CASSLSWSGDTEAFF
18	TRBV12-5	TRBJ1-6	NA	CASGSPPIGTGDNSPLHF
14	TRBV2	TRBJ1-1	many	CASRRQGEFAEAFF
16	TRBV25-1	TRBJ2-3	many	CASSRTSGVYTDTQYF
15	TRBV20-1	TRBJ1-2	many	CSASRRLNPLKENTF